The 27 T cell receptor beta chains presented below share a single source sample, sequenced in a study of cytomegalovirus exposure and HLA in healthy donors. Profiled with immunoSEQ multiplex PCR; TCRdb holds only in-frame clones, not every one. The data show more than 95,000 clones, roughly 89% seen once. Sequenced: PBMCs. Receptors were obtained from a woman aged 18-29 years in good health and CMV-seronegative.

The chain combines TRBV5-5 with TRBJ1-2; D is uncertain. The CDR3 runs 13 residues. V gave up 0 bases and J gave up 1 base, with 4 bases separating them. From germline, CDR1 is SGHKS and CDR2 YYEKEE (reference sequence). This CDR3 reads CASSLELNYGYTF. The DNA for the CDR3 is TGTGCCAGCAGCTTGGAGCTTAACTATGGCTACACCTTC.

The gene calls are TRBV5-4 and TRBJ2-3; TRBD1 might be the D (6 bases). Trimming shortened V by 2 bases and J by 0 bases, and 13 bases separated the two germline ends. CDR1 and CDR2 (germline): SGHNT, YYREEE (reference sequence). There are 16 residues in the CDR3. The CDR3 is CASSFSTGFSTDTQYF. The CDR3 DNA is TGTGCCAGCAGCTTCTCTACAGGGTTTAGCACAGATACGCAGTATTTT.

V and J are TRBV5-1 and TRBJ1-3, with D possibly being TRBD1 (6 bases). Germline values: CDR1 SGHRS, CDR2 YFSETQ. The CDR3 runs to 14 residues. Trimming removed 0 bases from V and 6 bases from J, with 10 bases in between. The CDR3 loop reads CASSLEAGVNTIYF. DNA of the CDR3: TGCGCCAGCAGCTTGGAGGCAGGGGTAAACACCATATATTTT.

The V and J genes are TRBV4-1 and TRBJ1-5, with D uncertain. V lost 0 bases, J lost 2 bases, and 8 bases lay in between. Germline V gene sequence: CDR1 MGHRA, CDR2 YSYEKL. The CDR3 runs 15 residues. The DNA for the CDR3 is TGCGCCAGCAGCCAAGATGGCCGGGGCAATCAGCCCCAGCATTTT. Translated, it gives CASSQDGRGNQPQHF.

The chain uses TRBV9 and TRBJ1-1; 9 bases line up with TRBD1. The length of the CDR3 is 14 residues. The V and J ends lost 0 bases and 6 bases, in that order; junction bases with no gene match: 3. Germline lookup yields CDR1 SGDLS and CDR2 YYNGEE. DNA of the CDR3: TGTGCCAGCAGCGTAGCAGGGACAGGGTCTGAAGCTTTCTTT. Translated: CASSVAGTGSEAFF.

This clone has only a few counts. The chain uses TRBV5-1 and TRBJ2-2; D not certain. Germline V gives CDR1 SGHRS, CDR2 YFSETQ. The CDR3 is made up of 15 amino acids. V was cut by 0 bases and J by 5 bases, with 11 bases left in between. CDR3 nucleotide sequence: TGCGCCAGCAGCTTGGTTTTAGAGCCAACCGGGGAGCTGTTTTTT. This encodes CASSLVLEPTGELFF.

The chain carries TRBV15 and TRBJ2-7; unclear D gene. CDR1 and CDR2 from the germline V gene are LNHNV and YYDKDF (reference sequence). The CDR3 consists of 12 residues. Trimming removed 2 bases from V and 3 bases from J, with 5 bases in between. The CDR3 nucleotides read TGTGCCACCAGCAGAAGCCGCTACGAGCAGTACTTC. It encodes CATSRSRYEQYF. The whole variable domain, filled in from reference TRBV15 and TRBJ2-7, reads DAMVIQNPRYQVTQFGKPVTLSCSQTLNHNVMYWYQQKSSQAPKLLFHYYDKDFNNEADTPDNFQSRRPNTSFCFLDIRSPGLGDTAMYLCATSRSRYEQYFGPGTRLTVT.

The J gene is TRBJ1-1, the V gene TRBV19; perhaps TRBD1 as D (5 bases). The CDR3 is 16 amino acids. Trimming cost V 3 bases and J 1 base, with 15 bases left between them. Looked up from germline, CDR1 is LNHDA and CDR2 is SQIVND (reference sequence). CDR3 sequence reads: CASSIGAGLGNTEAFF. The CDR3 region has the DNA TGTGCCAGTAGTATCGGAGCAGGGTTAGGGAACACTGAAGCTTTCTTT.

The chain links TRBV13 to TRBJ2-7, with a tentative D call TRBD1 (7 bases). The CDR3 sequence is 15 residues long. Trimming stripped 7 bases from V and 2 bases from J, with 18 bases between. Germline values: CDR1 PRHDT, CDR2 FYEKMQ (reference sequence). CDR3 sequence (DNA): TGTGCCAGCACCCAGGGGGGACGGACTACCTACGAGCAGTACTTC. This translates into CASTQGGRTTYEQYF. Supplemented by reference TRBV13 and TRBJ2-7, the full variable domain reads AAGVIQSPRHLIKEKRETATLKCYPIPRHDTVYWYQQGPGQDPQFLISFYEKMQSDKGSIPDRFSAQQFSDYHSELNMSSLELGDSALYFCASTQGGRTTYEQYFGPGTRLTVT.

The V gene is TRBV7-2, the J gene TRBJ2-1; 9 nucleotides agree with TRBD2. This CDR3 region has 16 residues. Germline V gives CDR1 SGHTA, CDR2 FQGNSA. Germline trimming cut 5 bases from V and 7 bases from J; bases unmatched to any gene: 12. In DNA form, the CDR3 reads TGTGCCAGCAGCCCCGCACGGGGCGGGAGGGGTAATGAGCAGTTCTTC. This gives the protein CASSPARGGRGNEQFF.

This rearrangement joins TRBV5-4 to TRBJ1-4; 10 bases line up with TRBD1. Trimming removed 5 bases from V and 8 bases from J; junction bases left unmatched: 6. This CDR3 is built from 14 residues. CDR1 and CDR2 (germline): SGHNT, YYREEE (reference sequence). In DNA, the CDR3 is TGTGCCAGCAGACCCGGGACAGGGGAAGAAAAACTGTTTTTT. Amino acid sequence: CASRPGTGEEKLFF.

This clone was seen once. This rearrangement joins TRBV7-8 to TRBJ2-5; tentative D call: TRBD2 (6 bases). The CDR3 is 15 amino acids. CDR1 and CDR2 (germline): SGHVS, FQNEAQ. The CDR3 DNA reads TGTGCATCTGGTCCGGAGCGGGCTAGACAAGAGACCCAGTACTTC. Translation: CASGPERARQETQYF.

The rearrangement uses TRBV4-2 and TRBJ1-6; D is perhaps TRBD1 (5 bases). Trimming removed 0 bases from V and 6 bases from J, with 15 bases in between. CDR1 and CDR2 from the germline V gene are LGHNA and YNFKEQ. The CDR3 covers 17 residues. In DNA form, the CDR3 reads TGTGCCAGCAGCCAAGATGGCGTCTCCAGGGTTAATTCACCCCTCCACTTT. Translated: CASSQDGVSRVNSPLHF.

This chain links TRBV7-9 with TRBJ2-3, with a tentative D call TRBD1 (6 bases). The CDR3 totals 14 residues. With 6 bases removed from V and 4 bases from J, the gap between germline ends came to 14 bases. Germline CDR1 and CDR2: SEHNR and FQNEAQ (reference sequence). The CDR3 sequence: CASRSRDNPDTQYF. CDR3 coding DNA: TGTGCCAGCAGATCCCGGGACAATCCAGATACGCAGTATTTT.

This chain links TRBV4-1 with TRBJ1-1, with 9 bases identical to TRBD1. V shed 4 bases, J shed 4 bases, and the junction held 7 bases outside the gene matches. CDR3 length: 15 amino acids. The germline V gene has CDR1 MGHRA and CDR2 YSYEKL. The CDR3 DNA sequence: TGCGCCAGCAGCCTCGGCGGACAGGGGAGCACTGAAGCTTTCTTT. Encoded protein: CASSLGGQGSTEAFF.

The rearrangement links TRBV6-1 to TRBJ1-5; tentatively, D is TRBD1 (6 bases). The length of the CDR3 is 15 residues. V was clipped by 4 bases and J by 6 bases, with 16 bases between them. Germline V gene sequence: CDR1 MNHNS, CDR2 SASEGT. CDR3 sequence reads: CASSANEGGGQPQHF. For the CDR3, the DNA is TGTGCCAGCAGTGCGAACGAGGGGGGGGGTCAGCCCCAGCATTTT.

V is TRBV9 and J is TRBJ1-3; D may be TRBD1 (5 bases). The V gene's germline CDR1 is SGDLS and CDR2 YYNGEE. Trimming shortened V by 3 bases and J by 1 base, and 14 bases separated the two germline ends. The CDR3 is made up of 16 amino acids. CDR3: CASSATTEFSGNTIYF. CDR3 nucleotides: TGTGCCAGCAGCGCCACGACAGAATTTTCTGGAAACACCATATATTTT.

The chain links TRBV4-1 to TRBJ2-7; the match to TRBD2 covers 8 bases. CDR1 MGHRA and CDR2 YSYEKL come from the germline V gene. V was pared by 1 base and J by 5 bases, with 16 bases of the junction left unmatched. The CDR3 spans 18 residues. This chain's CDR3 is CASSQGGPLAGGHDEQYF. CDR3 bases: TGCGCCAGCAGCCAAGGGGGACCCCTCGCGGGGGGCCATGACGAGCAGTACTTC.

The chain links TRBV15 to TRBJ2-5, with 8 bases aligning to TRBD1. J lost 7 bases, V lost 2 bases, and 15 bases had no gene match. The germline V gene has CDR1 LNHNV and CDR2 YYDKDF (reference sequence). This CDR3 contains 17 residues. For the CDR3, the DNA is TGTGCCACCAGCAGATCGGTTTCGGGACAGGCGGTCGGGACCCAGTACTTC. It encodes CATSRSVSGQAVGTQYF.

This clone has only a few counts. The gene calls are TRBV19 and TRBJ1-5; D unresolved. Trimming removed 1 base at V and 3 bases at J, with 10 bases between. Per germline, CDR1 LNHDA and CDR2 SQIVND (reference sequence). The CDR3 spans 15 residues. CDR3 DNA sequence: TGTGCCAGTAGTATAGGGCACAGTCTCAATCAGCCCCAGCATTTT. This encodes CASSIGHSLNQPQHF.

The DNA of the CDR3 is TGTGCCTGGAGTGTATTGCGGGGGGCCAGAGCCTACGAGCAGTACTTC. Translating it yields CAWSVLRGARAYEQYF. The chain is built from TRBV30 and TRBJ2-7; 8 bases align to TRBD2. The CDR3 spans 16 residues. The germline CDR1 and CDR2 sequences are GTSNPN and SVGIG (reference sequence). The V gene end was trimmed by 0 bases and the J gene end by 2 bases; junction bases not matched to a gene: 9.

In its sample, this clone was seen once. J is TRBJ1-1 and V is TRBV5-1, with 9 bases that match TRBD1. Germline V gene sequence: CDR1 SGHRS, CDR2 YFSETQ. This CDR3 contains 15 residues. Losses at the gene ends were 0 bases for V and 6 bases for J; bases not matched to a gene: 6. CDR3 sequence (DNA): TGCGCCAGCAGCTTGGCGGGACAGGGAGGATCTGAAGCTTTCTTT. Its protein is CASSLAGQGGSEAFF.

This rearrangement joins TRBV6-1 to TRBJ1-2; no clear D gene. Germline CDR1 and CDR2: MNHNS and SASEGT. CDR3 length: 16 amino acids. Trimming removed 3 bases at V and 4 bases at J, with 18 bases between. This CDR3 is CASSDRVDRKTYGYTF. CDR3 DNA: TGTGCCAGCAGTGACCGGGTGGATAGAAAGACCTATGGCTACACCTTC.

This clone was counted once. The chain uses TRBV7-2 and TRBJ1-5, with D perhaps matching TRBD1 (6 bases). Deletions cut 5 bases from V and 6 bases from J, with 17 bases between. Germline assignment: CDR1 SGHTA and CDR2 FQGNSA. This CDR3 contains 15 residues. DNA for the CDR3: TGTGCCAGCAGCCAAAGGGCAGGGGCCCTTCAGCCCCAGCATTTT. It translates to CASSQRAGALQPQHF.

The chain combines TRBV27 with TRBJ1-1; D unclear. V was trimmed by 0 bases and J by 4 bases, leaving 9 bases between them. In germline, CDR1 is MNHEY, CDR2 SMNVEV (reference sequence). There are 14 residues in the CDR3. The CDR3 nucleotides are TGTGCCAGCAGTTTATCGTCGGGGAGCACTGAAGCTTTCTTT. Translated, it gives CASSLSSGSTEAFF.

The rearrangement links TRBV29-1 to TRBJ2-3, with 7 bases matching TRBD2. There are 13 residues in the CDR3. Unmatched junction bases numbered 9, after V lost 7 bases and J lost 5 bases. CDR1 SQVTM and CDR2 ANQGSEA come from the germline V gene. This chain's CDR3 is CSGTWGRGDTQYF. The CDR3 nucleotides are TGCAGCGGCACGTGGGGGAGGGGAGATACGCAGTATTTT.

The chain is built from TRBV19 and TRBJ2-7; D is perhaps TRBD1 (5 bases). The CDR3 contains 15 residues. V was cut by 5 bases and J by 2 bases, with 16 bases left in between. Germline CDR1 and CDR2: LNHDA and SQIVND (reference sequence). CDR3: CASSPRMGPTYEQYF. CDR3 sequence (DNA): TGTGCCAGTAGTCCGAGGATGGGGCCGACCTACGAGCAGTACTTC.